This T cell receptor (beta chain) stems from a study of T cell responses to AZD1222 COVID-19 vaccine (dated by TCRdb to 2020 to 2023). At the level of the whole study: A total of about 240 trial participants underwent TCR sequencing, of whom 207 received two doses of AZD1222 and about 25 received two doses of the MenACWY control vaccine. Trial participants were enrolled by age into subgroups of 18-55, 56-69 and 70-plus years, and about 150, 27 and 61 TCR-sequenced participants, respectively, were included in these subgroups.

The CDR3 regions of human TCRbeta chains were subjected to immunosequencing. In the paper's pipeline: Repertoire TCRs were matched against a reference library of SARS-CoV-2-specific TCRs generated with the MIRA antigen-specificity platform. Breadth was defined as the fraction of unique TCRs that were SARS-CoV-2-associated. Depth was defined as the fraction of total T cells that were SARS-CoV-2-associated. Using the MIRA data, each spike-specific TCR was assigned both to the spike region to which the TCR was reactive and to a CD4 or CD8 class. Log10-transformed breadth and depth values were compared by one-way ANOVA with Sidak's multiple comparisons tests. TCRdb stores this immuneACCESS table with in-frame sequences only. Part of the clones is absent; in the studies checked, under half of the shortfall reflects unresolved V genes, and no reason is known for the rest. That table supplies the V and J calls and clone size; D and trimming were determined from the DNA. The sample includes 90,000 to 100,000 clones, with about nine tenths observed a single time. The ten most abundant clones make up about 17% of the sample.

General study outcomes and caveats: Participants were mostly white British, with more females than males. The authors suggested clonal diversity may have been underestimated. Nearly half of unique spike-specific TCRs reportedly recognized epitopes outside regions mutated in the B.1.351 and B.1.1.7 variants. Because no day 14 peak-response samples were available, repertoires were characterized only after the peak T cell response. In the small 56-69-year group, the increase in depth fell short of significance, most likely because of low power. A significant rise in spike-specific TCR breadth and depth was observed after two AZD1222 doses relative to day 0 and relative to MenACWY recipients. Conclusions about previously exposed vaccinees are limited because only five to seven AZD1222 recipients were SARS-CoV-2 seropositive at baseline. CD4 TCRs associated with the vaccine covered the entire spike protein, and the dominant responses were in regions 160-218 and 743-854.

Cut back by 6 bases and 1 base, the V and J ends lie 12 bases apart. Per the germline V gene, SGHTA is the CDR1 and FQGNSA is the CDR2. From its cysteine to its phenylalanine, the CDR3 spans 14 amino acids. Only CDR3 DNA is held: 42 bases, read in frame from base 1. The time point label for this specimen denotes: about 28 days (+/-7) after the second vaccine dose. AZD1222 recipients given second doses at about 4 weeks or at about 12 weeks were pooled, since spike-specific TCR depth and breadth were not found to differ between the two schedules. Samples from vaccinated people were obtained from the UK trials COV001 and COV002, which included a single-blind randomized controlled phase 2/3 trial of AZD1222 (ChAdOx1 nCoV-19) in healthy adults. Trial participant PBMC samples were collected at day 0 and day 28 after the second dose for TCRbeta chain sequencing. This clone was seen just once. There is no known antigen for this receptor. No per-base quality is available; no much larger clone lies one base away.

Sample: peripheral blood, taken 28 days after the second AZD1222 dose. The receptor was derived from an adult who received the AZD1222 COVID-19 vaccine. Here the chain combines TRBV7-2 and TRBJ2-5; TRBD1 could be the D gene, as 6 bases match. For the CDR3, the sequence is CASRKQGLQETQYF. The DNA is as follows: TGTGCCAGCAGGAAACAGGGCCTCCAAGAGACCCAGTACTTC. The full variable domain, completed from the reference TRBV7-2 and TRBJ2-5 proteins outside the CDR3, reads GAGVSQSPSNKVTEKGKDVELRCDPISGHTALYWYRQSLGQGLEFLIYFQGNSAPDKSGLPSDRFSAERTGGSVSTLTIQRTQQEDSAVYLCASRKQGLQETQYFGPGTRLLVL.